A selection of T cell receptor beta chains follows, all from one sample in a study of vaccination effects on CD4 cells after COVID-19. For these receptors, no antigen is known. Here immunoSEQ multiplex PCR was the method, and the copy in TCRdb shows in-frame clones only, minus some. The table lists about 24,000 clones, about 70% of them singletons, with about 8.3% in the top ten. Here the sequenced sample was CD4+ T cells from PBMCs cultured with SARS-CoV-2 spike peptides, taken after COVID-19 vaccination. The source is a human donor who received a COVID-19 vaccine. Both conserved end residues are part of each CDR3. Each record gives: J gene, V gene, CDR3 protein.

TRBJ1-2,TRBV7-2,CASSSNYGYTF
TRBJ1-2,TRBV6-4,CASSARGGDGYTF
TRBJ2-3,TRBV18,CASSPGPSWDTQYF
TRBJ2-5,TRBV7-8,CASSLGGWQETQYF
TRBJ1-3,TRBV20-1,CSASNADRGQGNTIYF
TRBJ2-3,TRBV30,CAWSARRADTQYF
TRBJ1-3,TRBV19,CASSAFSRGGNTIYF
TRBJ2-3,TRBV3-1/TRBV3-2,CASSRDRGSDTQYF
TRBJ1-2,TRBV12-3/TRBV12-4,CASLRRSDYGYTF
TRBJ2-5,TRBV7-9,CASSPGTFQETQYF
TRBJ2-7,TRBV18,CASSREGWSSEQYF
TRBJ2-7,TRBV21-1,CASRRTGSYHEQYF
TRBJ2-7,TRBV15,CATSRDRHEQYF
TRBJ2-7,TRBV5-1,CASSFDYRDSYEQYF
TRBJ1-6,TRBV5-4,CASSLVSVKYNSPLHF
TRBJ1-5,TRBV6-5,CASRTVESQPQHF
TRBJ2-1,TRBV24-1,CATSAGDEQFF
TRBJ2-1,TRBV2,CASSAPAGKDNEQFF
TRBJ2-5,TRBV10-3,CAISESSASGRAEGETQYF
TRBJ1-5,TRBV2,CASSRDQPQHF
TRBJ2-4,TRBV21-1,CASSKAGIWAKNIQYF
TRBJ1-1,TRBV27,CASSLQGRTEAFF
TRBJ2-3,TRBV19,CASSRSAGPSTDTQYF
TRBJ2-2,TRBV10-1,CASRGGLGDTGELFF
TRBJ2-7,TRBV20-1,CSASPFVGGGGRQYF
TRBJ1-6,TRBV10-3,CAISAVGTGISPLHF
TRBJ2-2,TRBV5-4,CASSLGGQGSRELFF
TRBJ2-2,TRBV11-2,CASSLFGQGRPGELFF
TRBJ1-1,TRBV12-3/TRBV12-4,CASSFYTAKAFF
TRBJ2-7,TRBV11-2,CASSLGSVSQYF
TRBJ2-5,TRBV18,CASSPRTIETQYF
TRBJ1-2,TRBV15,CATSTRGALGYTF
TRBJ1-4,TRBV7-2,CASSLSAGVGEKLFF
TRBJ2-1,TRBV7-2,CASSLVGPGVTEQFF
TRBJ2-2,TRBV7-7,CASSPGRLVNTGELFF
TRBJ2-1,TRBV6-5,CASSLNVGGGAGEQFF
TRBJ1-5,TRBV7-9,CASSLGTASLPQHF
TRBJ2-7,TRBV6-5,CASSYSVGYEQYF
TRBJ2-3,TRBV5-1,CASSFEGTDTQYF
TRBJ2-6,TRBV4-2,CASSQEAGSGANVLTF
TRBJ1-2,TRBV6-5,CASILDRSGYGYTF
TRBJ1-2,TRBV10-3,CAITRDTGGYGYTF
TRBJ2-7,TRBV11-2,CASSLSGDYEQYF
TRBJ2-2,TRBV18,CASSPSNTGELFF
TRBJ1-6,TRBV6-5,CASRAGVSPLHF
TRBJ2-5,TRBV13,CASSFGRAGETQYF
TRBJ2-5,TRBV10-2,CASSTYSRETQYF
TRBJ1-1,TRBV21-1,CASSLQGARGMNTEAFF
TRBJ2-3,TRBV6-1,CASSEGEGNTQYF
TRBJ2-7,TRBV10-2,CASSASGSSYEQYF
TRBJ1-1,TRBV11-2,CASSPRGQNTEAFF
TRBJ1-2,TRBV6-1,CASSEGFGINYGYTF
TRBJ1-1,TRBV3-1/TRBV3-2,CASSQERLNTEAFF
TRBJ2-1,TRBV11-3,CASSNPDSPWNEQFF
TRBJ2-7,TRBV19,CASSIMGQGGSYEQYF
TRBJ1-3,TRBV24-1,CATSDLFVETGTSGNTIYF
TRBJ2-7,TRBV27,CASSKGFGTVNYEQYF
TRBJ2-7,TRBV27,CASSLPGTLTYEQYF
TRBJ2-5,TRBV7-2,CASTFSVLSAETQYF
TRBJ1-1,TRBV19,CASMAAVPSEAFF